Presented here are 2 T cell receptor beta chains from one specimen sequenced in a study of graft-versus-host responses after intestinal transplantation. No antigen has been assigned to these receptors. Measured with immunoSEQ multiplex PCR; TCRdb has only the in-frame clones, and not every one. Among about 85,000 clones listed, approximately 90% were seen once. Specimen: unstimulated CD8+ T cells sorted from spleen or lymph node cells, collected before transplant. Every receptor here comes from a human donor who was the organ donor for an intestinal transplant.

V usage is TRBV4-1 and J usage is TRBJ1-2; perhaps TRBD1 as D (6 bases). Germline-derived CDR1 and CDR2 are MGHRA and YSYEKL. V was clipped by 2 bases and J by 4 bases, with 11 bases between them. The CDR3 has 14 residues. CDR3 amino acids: CASSQPTGFYGYTF. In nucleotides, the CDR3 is TGCGCCAGCAGCCAACCTACAGGGTTCTATGGCTACACCTTC.

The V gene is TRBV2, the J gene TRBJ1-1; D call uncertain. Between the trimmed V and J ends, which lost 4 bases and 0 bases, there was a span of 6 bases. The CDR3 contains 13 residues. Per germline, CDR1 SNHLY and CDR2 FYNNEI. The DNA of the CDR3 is TGTGCCAGCAGTGGACCCTTGAACACTGAAGCTTTCTTT. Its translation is CASSGPLNTEAFF. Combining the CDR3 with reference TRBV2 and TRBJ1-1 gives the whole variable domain EPEVTQTPSHQVTQMGQEVILRCVPISNHLYFYWYRQILGQKVEFLVSFYNNEISEKSEIFDDQFSVERPDGSNFTLKIRSTKLEDSAMYFCASSGPLNTEAFFGQGTRLTVV.